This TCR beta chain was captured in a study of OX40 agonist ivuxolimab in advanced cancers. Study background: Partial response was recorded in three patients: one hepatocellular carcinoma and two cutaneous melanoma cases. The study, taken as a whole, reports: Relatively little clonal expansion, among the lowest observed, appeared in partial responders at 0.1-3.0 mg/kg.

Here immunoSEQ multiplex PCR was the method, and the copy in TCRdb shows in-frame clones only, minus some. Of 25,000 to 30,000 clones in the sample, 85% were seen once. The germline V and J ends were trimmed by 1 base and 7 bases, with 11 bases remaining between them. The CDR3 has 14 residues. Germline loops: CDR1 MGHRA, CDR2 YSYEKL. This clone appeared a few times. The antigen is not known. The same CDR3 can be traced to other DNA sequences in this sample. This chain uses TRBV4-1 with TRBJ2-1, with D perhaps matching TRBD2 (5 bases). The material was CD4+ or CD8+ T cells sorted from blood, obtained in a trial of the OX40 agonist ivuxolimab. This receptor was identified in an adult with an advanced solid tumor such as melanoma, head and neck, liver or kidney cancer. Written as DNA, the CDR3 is TGCGCCAGCAGCCAAGTGGGAGAGGTTAATGAGCAGTTCTTC. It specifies CASSQVGEVNEQFF.